This T cell receptor beta chain was identified during a study of graft-versus-host responses after intestinal transplantation. Across the whole study: The transplants performed in recipients were multivisceral, liver-intestinal, or isolated intestinal. Among the recipients, all got anti-thymocyte globulin induction and then tacrolimus and steroids for 2 to 3 years. The study's findings and limits: Recipient marrow held GvH clones, some first seen in ileum or blood.

Responders that carried the CFSE label, approximately 200,000 of them, were plated with approximately 200,000 irradiated, violet-dye-labeled stimulator cells. Produced via immunoSEQ multiplex PCR; TCRdb's table is partial and in-frame only. Of around 25,000 clones detected, just under 40% appear once; the ten largest clones hold about 0.66%. This clonotype was sampled from a human patient who received an intestinal transplant. Source: alloreactive CD4+ T cells from a mixed lymphocyte reaction culture, taken before intestinal transplant. Subset noted: CFSE-low proliferating T cells sorted from roughly six-day pre-transplant mixed lymphocyte reaction (GvH or HvG direction).

DNA for the CDR3: TGCGCCAGCAGCCAAGATCGAGGAAATCAGCCCCAGCATTTT. This translates into CASSQDRGNQPQHF. This chain links TRBV4-3 with TRBJ1-5; D not resolved. This CDR3 is 14 amino acids long. Trimming cost V 0 bases and J 4 bases, with 7 bases left between them. Germline CDR1 is LGHNA and CDR2 is YSLEER.